This TCR beta chain is drawn from a study of T cell changes during pregnancy in multiple sclerosis. This table comes from immunoSEQ multiplex PCR, and its TCRdb copy is limited to in-frame clones, with some not included. The sample carries 45,000 to 60,000 clones, around nine tenths recorded once. This sequence originates from a female donor with multiple sclerosis, enrolled in a pregnancy study. Specimen: CD8+ T cells from peripheral blood mononuclear cells, collected before pregnancy.

CDR3 in DNA: TGTGCCAGCAGCGCAGGGGGCTATACTAATGAAAAACTGTTTTTT. It translates to CASSAGGYTNEKLFF. V usage is TRBV9 and J usage is TRBJ1-4, with 8 bases that match TRBD1. CDR1 is SGDLS and CDR2 is YYNGEE in the germline V gene. This CDR3 is built from 15 residues. The V and J ends lost 3 bases and 2 bases, in that order; junction bases with no gene match: 3.